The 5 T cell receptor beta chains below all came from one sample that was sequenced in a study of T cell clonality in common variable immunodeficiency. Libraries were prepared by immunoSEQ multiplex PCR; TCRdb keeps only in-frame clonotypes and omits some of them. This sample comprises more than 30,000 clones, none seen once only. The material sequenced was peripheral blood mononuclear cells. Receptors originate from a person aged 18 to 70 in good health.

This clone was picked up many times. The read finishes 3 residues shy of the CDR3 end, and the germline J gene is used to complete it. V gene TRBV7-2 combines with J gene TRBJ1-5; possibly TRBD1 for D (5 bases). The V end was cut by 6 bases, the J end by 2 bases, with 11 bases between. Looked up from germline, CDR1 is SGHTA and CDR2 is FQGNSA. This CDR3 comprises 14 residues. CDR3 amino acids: CASSSPGGNQPQHF. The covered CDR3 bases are TGTGCCAGCAGTTCCCCGGGGGGCAATCAGCCC.

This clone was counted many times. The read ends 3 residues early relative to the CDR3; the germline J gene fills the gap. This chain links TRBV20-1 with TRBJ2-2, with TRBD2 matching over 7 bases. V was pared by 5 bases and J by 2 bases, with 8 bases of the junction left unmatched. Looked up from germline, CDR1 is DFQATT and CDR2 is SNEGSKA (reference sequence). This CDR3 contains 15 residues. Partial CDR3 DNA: TGCAGTGCTTTCCCCAGGACTAGAAACACCGGGGAG. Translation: CSAFPRTRNTGE. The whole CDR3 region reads CSAFPRTRNTGELFF.

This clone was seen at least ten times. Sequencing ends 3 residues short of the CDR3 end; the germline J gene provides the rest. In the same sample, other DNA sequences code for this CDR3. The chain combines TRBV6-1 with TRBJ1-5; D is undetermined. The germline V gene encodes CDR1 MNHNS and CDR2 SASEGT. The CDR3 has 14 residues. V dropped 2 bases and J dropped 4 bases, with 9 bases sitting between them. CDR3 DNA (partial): TGTGCCAGCAGTGAAATACAGCTAAATCAGCCC. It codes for CASSEIQLNQP. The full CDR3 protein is CASSEIQLNQPQHF.

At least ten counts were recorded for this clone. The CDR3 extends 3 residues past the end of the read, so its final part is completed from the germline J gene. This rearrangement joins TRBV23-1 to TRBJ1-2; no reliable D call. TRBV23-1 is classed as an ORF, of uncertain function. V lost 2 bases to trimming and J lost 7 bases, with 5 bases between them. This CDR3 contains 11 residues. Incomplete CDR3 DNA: TGCGCCAGCAGTCAAGTCGGTGGC. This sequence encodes CASSQVGG. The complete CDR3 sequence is CASSQVGGYTF.

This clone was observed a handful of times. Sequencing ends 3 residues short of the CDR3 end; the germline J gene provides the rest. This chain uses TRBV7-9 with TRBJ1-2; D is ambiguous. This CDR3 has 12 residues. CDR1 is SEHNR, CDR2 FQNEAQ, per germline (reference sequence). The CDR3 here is CASSRNFHDYTF. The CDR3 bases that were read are TGTGCCAGCAGTCGCAACTTCCACGAC.